These 26 T cell receptor beta chains share one sample of origin, sequenced in a study of monozygotic twins with inflammatory bowel disease. TCRdb re-called the 5' RACE reads and gives one entry per CDR3 protein, without DNA. In total, the table holds around 380,000 distinct CDR3 sequences. Sequenced: blood. These receptors were taken from a human donor with ulcerative colitis or Crohn's disease, or a healthy co-twin of an affected twin (not recorded which).

The chain carries TRBV7-2 and TRBJ2-3; the TCRdb call, TRBD2, lacks DNA for checking. Germline V gives CDR1 SGHTA, CDR2 FQGNSA. CDR3 length: 15 amino acids. CDR3 sequence reads: CASSVSGTSGVTQYF.

The chain links TRBV29-1 to TRBJ2-7; with no DNA, the TCRdb D assignment of TRBD1 cannot be verified. Germline V CDR1 and CDR2: SQVTM, ANQGSEA. There are 15 residues in the CDR3. This chain's CDR3 is CSVEAGTGDNYEQYF.

This chain uses TRBV28 with TRBJ1-1. Per the germline V gene, CDR1 is MDHEN and CDR2 is SYDVKM. The CDR3 covers 13 residues. CDR3 loop: CASSLLANTEAFF.

This chain links TRBV10-2 with TRBJ1-2. Germline values: CDR1 WSHSY, CDR2 SAAADI. The CDR3 contains 12 residues. The CDR3 spells CASRIDPYGYTF.

The J gene is TRBJ2-5, the V gene TRBV5-1; without DNA, the TCRdb call of TRBD2 cannot be checked. This CDR3 has 16 amino acids. Germline values: CDR1 SGHRS, CDR2 YFSETQ. CDR3 sequence reads: CASRFSGRGVKETQYF. The full variable domain, rest sourced from reference TRBV5-1 and TRBJ2-5, is KAGVTQTPRYLIKTRGQQVTLSCSPISGHRSVSWYQQTPGQGLQFLFEYFSETQRNKGNFPGRFSGRQFSNSRSEMNVSTLELGDSALYLCASRFSGRGVKETQYFGPGTRLLVL.

The CDR3: CASRSPGGISNQPQHF. The V call is TRBV28, the J call TRBJ1-5; the D call of TRBD1 rests on TCRdb alone, since no DNA is present to check it. The CDR3 is 16 amino acids. From germline, CDR1 is MDHEN and CDR2 SYDVKM.

V is TRBV30 and J is TRBJ2-2. The CDR3 loop spans 16 amino acids. Germline loops: CDR1 GTSNPN, CDR2 SVGIG (reference sequence). CDR3 protein: CAWISRTGANTGELFF.

The V and J genes are TRBV30 and TRBJ2-1; lacking DNA, the TRBD2 call made by TCRdb goes unchecked. CDR3 length equals 15 residues. The germline V gene encodes CDR1 GTSNPN and CDR2 SVGIG (reference sequence). CDR3 in amino acids: CAWSVPSGAYNEQFF.

The rearrangement joins TRBV21-1 to TRBJ2-2; without DNA, the TCRdb call of TRBD2 cannot be checked. TRBV21-1 is noted as a pseudogene. This CDR3 spans 16 amino acids. This CDR3 is CASSKGEAQIPGELFF.

The chain joins TRBV14 to TRBJ2-3; the TCRdb call, TRBD2, lacks DNA for checking. Germline V gene sequence: CDR1 SGHDN, CDR2 FVKESK. This CDR3 region has 16 residues. The CDR3 reads CASSQKSGRGTDTQYF.

J is TRBJ2-3 and V is TRBV5-1; with no DNA, the TCRdb D assignment of TRBD2 cannot be verified. The CDR3 is 17 residues long. Per germline, CDR1 SGHRS and CDR2 YFSETQ. CDR3 protein: CASSLGFLVVGTDTQYF. Using reference TRBV5-1 and TRBJ2-3 for the parts outside the CDR3, the full variable domain is KAGVTQTPRYLIKTRGQQVTLSCSPISGHRSVSWYQQTPGQGLQFLFEYFSETQRNKGNFPGRFSGRQFSNSRSEMNVSTLELGDSALYLCASSLGFLVVGTDTQYFGPGTRLTVL.

J is TRBJ2-4 and V is TRBV7-2; TCRdb names TRBD2, which stays unverified in the absence of DNA. CDR1 and CDR2 (germline): SGHTA, FQGNSA. This CDR3 spans 14 amino acids. The CDR3 loop is CASSRRDSIYIQYF. The entire variable domain, with the rest obtained from reference TRBV7-2 and TRBJ2-4, is as follows: GAGVSQSPSNKVTEKGKDVELRCDPISGHTALYWYRQSLGQGLEFLIYFQGNSAPDKSGLPSDRFSAERTGGSVSTLTIQRTQQEDSAVYLCASSRRDSIYIQYFGAGTRLSVL.

The chain employs TRBV5-1 and TRBJ2-2; TCRdb outputs TRBD2, but without DNA this stays unchecked. Germline CDR1 SGHRS, CDR2 YFSETQ. This CDR3 has 14 amino acids. The chain's CDR3 is CASRPQRGSGELFF.

This sequence joins TRBV5-1 and TRBJ2-7; TCRdb names TRBD1, which stays unverified in the absence of DNA. The CDR3 spans 15 residues. Germline V gene lookup returns CDR1 SGHRS and CDR2 YFSETQ. Here the CDR3 reads CASSLGQTRGYEQYF.

The genes are TRBV7-6 and TRBJ2-1; TCRdb calls TRBD2, which cannot be checked without DNA. CDR3 size: 17 residues. Germline V gene sequence: CDR1 SGHVS, CDR2 FNYEAQ. The CDR3 region is CASSLDPAGVGYNEQFF.

The rearrangement uses TRBV7-6 and TRBJ2-3; TCRdb lists TRBD2, though no DNA is available to test this call. There are 14 residues in the CDR3. The germline CDR1 and CDR2 sequences are SGHVS and FNYEAQ. The CDR3 loop reads CASSRDTDTDTQYF. Complete variable domain (other parts from reference TRBV7-6 and TRBJ2-3): GAGVSQSPRYKVTKRGQDVALRCDPISGHVSLYWYRQALGQGPEFLTYFNYEAQQDKSGLPNDRFSAERPEGSISTLTIQRTEQRDSAMYRCASSRDTDTDTQYFGPGTRLTVL.

The chain carries TRBV19 and TRBJ1-5. The CDR3 is made up of 14 amino acids. Germline CDR1 is LNHDA and CDR2 is SQIVND (reference sequence). CDR3 amino acids: CASSFLDSNQPQHF.

The genes are TRBV5-1 and TRBJ2-1; TCRdb indicates TRBD2, and absent DNA this call remains unverified. Germline CDR1 is SGHRS and CDR2 is YFSETQ. The CDR3 contains 15 residues. This chain's CDR3 is CASGRGTSGFEAQFF.

The rearrangement joins TRBV20-1 to TRBJ2-1; without DNA, the TCRdb call of TRBD1 cannot be checked. The CDR3 is made up of 13 amino acids. In germline, CDR1 is DFQATT, CDR2 SNEGSKA (reference sequence). CDR3 region: CSARQGMYNEQFF.

V usage is TRBV9 and J usage is TRBJ2-1; TCRdb's D call of TRBD2 is untestable without DNA. Per the germline V gene, CDR1 is SGDLS and CDR2 is YYNGEE. CDR3 length: 13 residues. CDR3 in amino acids: CASSPLARDEQFF. Looking up the rest from reference TRBV9 and TRBJ2-1 gives the full variable domain: DSGVTQTPKHLITATGQRVTLRCSPRSGDLSVYWYQQSLDQGLQFLIQYYNGEERAKGNILERFSAQQFPDLHSELNLSSLELGDSALYFCASSPLARDEQFFGPGTRLTVL.

The CDR3 here is CASRRIGLERDYNEQFF. The chain links TRBV27 to TRBJ2-1; TCRdb's D gene call, TRBD2, goes unchecked for lack of DNA. CDR1 MNHEY and CDR2 SMNVEV come from the germline V gene (reference sequence). This CDR3 comprises 17 residues.

The chain combines TRBV10-3 with TRBJ2-7; TCRdb indicates TRBD2, and absent DNA this call remains unverified. This CDR3 is built from 13 residues. Germline V gene lookup returns CDR1 ENHRY and CDR2 SYGVKD. The CDR3 loop reads CAIRPGLVNEQYF.

This chain joins TRBV4-1 and TRBJ1-2; TCRdb gives TRBD1 as the D gene, but with no DNA this cannot be confirmed. The CDR3 contains 16 residues. Germline values: CDR1 MGHRA, CDR2 YSYEKL. The CDR3 loop reads CASSQGLRGRNYGYTF.

The gene calls are TRBV7-2 and TRBJ2-7. The CDR3 loop spans 14 amino acids. The germline gives CDR1 SGHTA, CDR2 FQGNSA. CDR3 sequence: CASSGNRNSYEQYF.

The chain is built from TRBV5-6 and TRBJ2-1; with no DNA, the TCRdb D assignment of TRBD2 cannot be verified. CDR1 SGHDT and CDR2 YYEEEE come from the germline V gene. The CDR3 consists of 16 residues. The CDR3 here is CASSPLSSAANNEQFF. Using reference TRBV5-6 and TRBJ2-1 for the parts outside the CDR3, the full variable domain is DAGVTQSPTHLIKTRGQQVTLRCSPKSGHDTVSWYQQALGQGPQFIFQYYEEEERQRGNFPDRFSGHQFPNYSSELNVNALLLGDSALYLCASSPLSSAANNEQFFGPGTRLTVL.

The chain uses TRBV9 and TRBJ2-2. The CDR3 spans 14 residues. Germline CDR1 is SGDLS and CDR2 is YYNGEE. The CDR3 reads CASSVEDLTGELFF.